Listed below are T cell receptor beta chains from one sample, sequenced in a study of cytomegalovirus exposure and HLA in healthy donors. Sequencing used immunoSEQ multiplex PCR; TCRdb keeps in-frame clones, though not all of them. The table includes some 120,000 clones, 8.5% to 10% detected once. Sequenced input: PBMCs. These receptors were collected from a man younger than 40 in good health and CMV-seronegative. The CDR3 runs from the conserved cysteine through the conserved F or W. D genes are given only for firm matches. Not all rows give a size; the values are once, few, many and, for expanded clones, a class.

. TRBJ2-7 . TRBV27 CASSSRDRRNEQYF TGTGCCAGCAGTTCCCGCGACAGGCGGAACGAGCAGTACTTC
few TRBJ1-3 . TRBV5-1 CASSGRTGSSGNTIYF TGCGCCAGCAGCGGACGGACGGGGAGCTCTGGAAACACCATATATTTT
. TRBJ1-2 . TRBV13 CASSLEGRNYGYTF TGTGCCAGCAGCTTAGAGGGGCGGAACTATGGCTACACCTTC
few TRBJ2-5 . TRBV13 CASSLQGEETQYF TGTGCCAGCAGCTTACAAGGGGAAGAGACCCAGTACTTC
. TRBJ2-2 . TRBV5-1 CASSIRSDVFTGELFF TGCGCCAGCAGTATCAGGTCCGATGTTTTCACCGGGGAGCTGTTTTTT
. TRBJ2-6 TRBD1 TRBV29-1 CSVGDRAGANVLTF TGCAGCGTAGGGGACAGGGCCGGGGCCAACGTCCTGACTTTC
. TRBJ1-1 TRBD1 TRBV6-6 CASSSGTGWTEAFF TGTGCCAGCAGTTCGGGGACAGGGTGGACTGAAGCTTTCTTT
. TRBJ2-1 . TRBV7-9 CASSPRDFYNEQFF TGTGCCAGCAGCCCGAGGGACTTCTACAATGAGCAGTTCTTC
few TRBJ1-2 TRBD1 TRBV4-3 CASSSGTGANYGYTF TGCGCCAGCAGCTCTGGGACAGGGGCTAACTATGGCTACACCTTC
. TRBJ1-2 . TRBV12-5 CASGLRPEGQGYGYTF TGTGCTAGTGGTTTGCGCCCCGAGGGACAAGGGTATGGCTACACCTTC
. TRBJ2-7 TRBD1 TRBV7-9 CASSQRDRDYEQYF TGTGCCAGCAGCCAACGGGACAGGGACTACGAGCAGTACTTC
few TRBJ2-3 . TRBV6-5 CASSYGGTTDTQYF TGTGCCAGCAGTTACGGGGGGACCACAGATACGCAGTATTTT
few TRBJ2-1 TRBD1 TRBV7-6 CASSPRTGVGEQFF TGTGCCAGCAGCCCTCGGACAGGTGTTGGTGAGCAGTTCTTC
. TRBJ2-5 TRBD2 TRBV5-4 CASSLAGGPGEQYF TGTGCCAGCAGCTTAGCGGGGGGGCCGGGAGAGCAGTACTTC
. TRBJ1-1 . TRBV11-2 CASSLAGAANTEAFF TGTGCCAGCAGCTTAGCTGGGGCGGCGAACACTGAAGCTTTCTTT
. TRBJ2-7 . TRBV27 CASSSPGSLYEQYF TGTGCCAGCAGTTCACCGGGATCGCTTTACGAGCAGTACTTC
few TRBJ1-5 . TRBV5-6 CASSLAGGNQPQHF TGTGCCAGCAGCTTGGCAGGGGGCAATCAGCCCCAGCATTTT
. TRBJ2-7 . TRBV18 CASSPATGDLYEQYF TGTGCCAGCTCACCAGCGACAGGAGACCTCTACGAGCAGTACTTC
. TRBJ2-3 . TRBV18 CASSPRALGVRDTQYF TGTGCCAGCTCACCCAGGGCCCTTGGCGTTAGAGATACGCAGTATTTT
few TRBJ2-7 TRBD2 TRBV9 CASSGGGLASEQYF TGTGCCAGCAGCGGCGGTGGACTAGCGAGCGAGCAGTACTTC
. TRBJ1-1 . TRBV29-1 CSVEKGLNTEAFF TGCAGCGTTGAGAAGGGGTTGAACACTGAAGCTTTCTTT
few TRBJ2-5 TRBD2 TRBV9 CASSVRGRASAETQYF TGTGCCAGCAGCGTTCGCGGGAGGGCCAGTGCGGAGACCCAGTACTTC
. TRBJ1-2 . TRBV10-1 CASSDDRNYGYTF TGCGCCAGCAGTGACGATCGGAACTATGGCTACACCTTC
. TRBJ1-6 . TRBV27 CASSLVDKNSPLHF TGTGCCAGCAGTTTGGTGGACAAAAATTCACCCCTCCACTTT
. TRBJ2-5 TRBD1 TRBV5-1 CASSQFGTVQETQYF TGCGCCAGCAGCCAATTCGGGACAGTTCAAGAGACCCAGTACTTC
. TRBJ2-7 TRBD2 TRBV7-2 CASSAPLGRGGRNEQYF TGTGCCAGCAGCGCCCCTTTGGGGCGGGGGGGCCGAAACGAGCAGTACTTC
few TRBJ2-7 TRBD1 TRBV19 CASSRTGNGEQYF TGTGCCAGTAGTCGGACAGGGAACGGCGAGCAGTACTTC
. TRBJ1-5 . TRBV6-1 CASSREDSNQPQHF TGTGCCAGCAGTCGGGAGGATAGCAATCAGCCCCAGCATTTT
few TRBJ1-1 . TRBV6-1 CASSEGSRVSAFF TGTGCCAGCAGTGAAGGTAGCAGGGTATCAGCTTTCTTT
. TRBJ2-7 TRBD1 TRBV2 CASSVTGVEQYF TGTGCCAGCAGTGTAACAGGGGTCGAGCAGTACTTC
few TRBJ2-1 . TRBV20-1 CSISRFNEQFF TGCAGTATATCCCGTTTCAATGAGCAGTTCTTC
few TRBJ1-1 . TRBV27 CASSLGGIRWKAFF TGTGCCAGCAGTTTAGGCGGGATTAGGTGGAAAGCTTTCTTT
. TRBJ1-1 . TRBV9 CASSVAPGGTEAFF TGTGCCAGCAGCGTAGCTCCGGGGGGGACTGAAGCTTTCTTT
few TRBJ1-1 . TRBV6-1 CASSANRDAEAFF TGTGCCAGCAGCGCAAATAGAGATGCTGAAGCTTTCTTT
few TRBJ1-2 . TRBV7-9 CAGLRQNYGYTF TGTGCCGGCCTACGACAAAACTATGGCTACACCTTC
. TRBJ2-1 TRBD2 TRBV13 CASSLKASGNLMKQFF TGTGCCAGCAGCTTAAAGGCTAGCGGAAATCTAATGAAGCAGTTCTTC
. TRBJ1-5 . TRBV27 CASSLTGVSTYNQPQHF TGTGCCAGCAGCTTAACGGGGGTAAGCACCTACAATCAGCCCCAGCATTTT
few TRBJ2-7 TRBD1 TRBV27 CASSLYPGQSYEQYF TGTGCCAGCAGTTTATACCCGGGACAGTCCTACGAGCAGTACTTC
few TRBJ2-1 TRBD2 TRBV4-1 CASREGRASYNEQFF TGCGCCAGCAGAGAAGGGAGGGCCTCCTACAATGAGCAGTTCTTC
. TRBJ1-1 . TRBV19 CASTLSVNTEAFF TGTGCCAGTACCCTTTCGGTGAACACTGAAGCTTTCTTT
. TRBJ1-5 . TRBV4-1 CASSQEDRPFGVNQPQHF TGCGCCAGCAGCCAAGAAGACAGGCCCTTTGGGGTCAATCAGCCCCAGCATTTT
. TRBJ2-6 . TRBV2 CASSEERLGANVLTF TGTGCCAGCAGTGAAGAGCGCTTGGGGGCCAACGTCCTGACTTTC
. TRBJ1-2 TRBD1 TRBV6-5 CASSLGFTGTGYGYTF TGTGCCAGCAGTTTAGGGTTTACCGGGACAGGATATGGCTACACCTTC
. TRBJ2-5 . TRBV29-1 CSVAGRGETQYF TGCAGCGTTGCCGGGCGGGGAGAGACCCAGTACTTC
few TRBJ1-4 TRBD1 TRBV11-2 CASSLERGQGAYEKLFF TGTGCCAGCAGCTTAGAGAGAGGACAGGGGGCGTATGAAAAACTGTTTTTT
few TRBJ1-5 . TRBV6-1 CASSELGGTVNQPQHF TGTGCCAGCAGTGAACTTGGGGGCACAGTCAATCAGCCCCAGCATTTT
. TRBJ2-5 TRBD2 TRBV7-2 CASSLVSGRETQYF TGTGCCAGCAGCTTAGTTAGCGGGCGAGAGACCCAGTACTTC
. TRBJ2-7 TRBD2 TRBV30 CAWSVRTSASYEQYF TGTGCCTGGAGTGTTCGGACTAGCGCCTCCTACGAGCAGTACTTC
. TRBJ2-7 TRBD1 TRBV13 CASSLVSGGVYEQYF TGTGCCAGCAGCTTAGTTTCAGGGGGAGTCTACGAGCAGTACTTC
. TRBJ1-5 . TRBV28 CASSGGTPGNQPQHF TGTGCCAGCAGTGGAGGGACTCCGGGTAATCAGCCCCAGCATTTT
. TRBJ1-2 . TRBV5-1 CASSLGTGPYGYTF TGCGCCAGCAGCTTGGGAACAGGGCCCTATGGCTACACCTTC
. TRBJ2-1 . TRBV9 CASSVVGQSSYNEQFF TGTGCCAGCAGCGTAGTGGGCCAGAGCTCCTACAATGAGCAGTTCTTC
few TRBJ2-6 . TRBV4-3 CASSQWTGSSGANVLTF TGCGCCAGCAGCCAATGGACGGGGAGCTCTGGGGCCAACGTCCTGACTTTC
few TRBJ1-1 . TRBV5-1 CASSLKSFGTEAFF TGCGCCAGCAGCTTAAAAAGCTTTGGCACTGAAGCTTTCTTT
. TRBJ1-3 . TRBV7-2 CASSLQGTNSGNTIYF TGTGCCAGCAGCTTACAGGGGACCAACTCTGGAAACACCATATATTTT